This T cell receptor beta chain stems from a study of blood T cell repertoires in COVID-19. Profiling relied on immunoSEQ multiplex PCR, and the TCRdb table lists in-frame clones only, not all of them. The data show approximately 57,000 clones, roughly 82% seen once. This sequence originates from a woman aged 80 or over with acute or convalescent COVID-19. The source material was peripheral blood.

The chain's CDR3 is CASSIAGTRSTDTQYF. CDR3 DNA: TGTGCCAGTAGTATTGCCGGGACTAGAAGCACAGATACGCAGTATTTT. The chain combines TRBV19 with TRBJ2-3; 8 positions match TRBD2. Trimming took 3 bases from V and 0 from J; bases not matched to a gene: 5. Germline CDR1 LNHDA, CDR2 SQIVND (reference sequence). The CDR3 has 16 amino acids. The variable domain in full, completed from reference TRBV19 and TRBJ2-3, reads DGGITQSPKYLFRKEGQNVTLSCEQNLNHDAMYWYRQDPGQGLRLIYYSQIVNDFQKGDIAEGYSVSREKKESFPLTVTSAQKNPTAFYLCASSIAGTRSTDTQYFGPGTRLTVL.